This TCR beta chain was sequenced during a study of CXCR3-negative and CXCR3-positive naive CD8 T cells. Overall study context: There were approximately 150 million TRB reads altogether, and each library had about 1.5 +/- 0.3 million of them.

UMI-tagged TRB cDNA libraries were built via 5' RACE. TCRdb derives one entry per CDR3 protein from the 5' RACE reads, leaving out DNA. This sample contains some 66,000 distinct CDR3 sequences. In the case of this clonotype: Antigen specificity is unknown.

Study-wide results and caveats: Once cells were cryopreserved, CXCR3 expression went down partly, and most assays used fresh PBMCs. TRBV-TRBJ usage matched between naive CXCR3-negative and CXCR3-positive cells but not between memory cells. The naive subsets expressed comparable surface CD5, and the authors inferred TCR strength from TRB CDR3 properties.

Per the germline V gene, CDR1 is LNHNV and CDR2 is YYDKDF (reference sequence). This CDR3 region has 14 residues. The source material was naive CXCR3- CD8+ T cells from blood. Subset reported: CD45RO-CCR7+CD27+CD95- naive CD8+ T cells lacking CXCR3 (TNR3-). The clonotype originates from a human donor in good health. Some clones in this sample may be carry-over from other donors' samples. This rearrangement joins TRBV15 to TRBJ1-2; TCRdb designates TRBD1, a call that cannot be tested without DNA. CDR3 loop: CATSRTETNYGYTF.